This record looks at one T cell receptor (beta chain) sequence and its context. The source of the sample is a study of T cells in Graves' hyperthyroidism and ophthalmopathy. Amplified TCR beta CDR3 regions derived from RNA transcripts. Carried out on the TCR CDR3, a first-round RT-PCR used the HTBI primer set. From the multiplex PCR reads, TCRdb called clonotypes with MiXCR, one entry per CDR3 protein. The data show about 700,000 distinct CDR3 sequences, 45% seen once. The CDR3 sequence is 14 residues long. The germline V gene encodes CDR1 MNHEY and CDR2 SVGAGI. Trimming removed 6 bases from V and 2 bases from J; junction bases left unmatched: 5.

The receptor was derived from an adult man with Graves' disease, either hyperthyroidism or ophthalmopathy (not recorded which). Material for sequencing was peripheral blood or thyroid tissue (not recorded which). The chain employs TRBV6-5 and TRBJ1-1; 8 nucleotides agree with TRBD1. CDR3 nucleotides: TGTGCCAGCAGACTGACAGGGGTTAACACTGAAGCTTTCTTT. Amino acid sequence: CASRLTGVNTEAFF.